The 28 T cell receptor beta chains given below trace back to one sample, sequenced in a study of T cell repertoires in ileal Crohn's disease. Profiled with immunoSEQ multiplex PCR; TCRdb holds only in-frame clones, not every one. The sample holds some 30,000 clones, about four fifths seen once. Specimen: ileal tissue. All receptors come from an adult with Crohn's disease.

V and J are TRBV10-3 and TRBJ2-2; 8 bases fit TRBD2. CDR3 length: 13 amino acids. CDR1 is ENHRY and CDR2 is SYGVKD in the germline V gene. V dropped 11 bases and J dropped 4; count of bases not matched to a gene: 6. CDR3 amino acids: CAHQRGSTGELFF. The CDR3 nucleotides are TGTGCCCACCAGCGGGGGTCCACCGGGGAGCTGTTTTTT.

The CDR3 nucleotides read TGTGCCAGTAGGGGACTAGTGTACACCGGGGAGCTGTTTTTT. Its protein product is CASRGLVYTGELFF. The chain joins TRBV19 to TRBJ2-2, with 8 bases that match TRBD2. Germline CDR1 is LNHDA and CDR2 is SQIVND (reference sequence). Trimming removed 6 bases from V and 3 bases from J; junction bases left unmatched: 3. This CDR3 is 14 amino acids long.

V is TRBV19 and J is TRBJ1-2, with D possibly TRBD1 on 5 matching bases. Germline CDR1 LNHDA, CDR2 SQIVND (reference sequence). This CDR3 has 16 amino acids. Trimming pared 3 bases from V and 8 bases from J, leaving 22 bases between. In nucleotides, the CDR3 is TGTGCCAGTAGTATTTTGAGGGGAGGAACGGCGAGCGGCTACACCTTC. As protein: CASSILRGGTASGYTF.

The chain uses TRBV5-5 and TRBJ1-6; TRBD1 matches 7 bases. CDR1 and CDR2 from the germline V gene are SGHKS and YYEKEE (reference sequence). This CDR3 spans 18 amino acids. The ends lost 4 bases at V and 7 bases at J; junction bases unmatched: 17. The CDR3 loop reads CASSPKGALAGQNSPLHF. In DNA form, the CDR3 reads TGTGCCAGCAGCCCCAAGGGGGCGTTGGCAGGGCAGAATTCACCCCTCCACTTT.

The chain combines TRBV15 with TRBJ1-1; no clear D gene. The CDR3 length is 15 residues. Germline assignment: CDR1 LNHNV and CDR2 YYDKDF (reference sequence). V lost 2 bases to trimming and J lost 4 bases, with 14 bases between them. The DNA for the CDR3 is TGTGCCACCAGCAGAAAGCGGGTTGGGAGCACTGAAGCTTTCTTT. This encodes CATSRKRVGSTEAFF.

This clone has a handful of counts. This sequence joins TRBV9 and TRBJ2-1; 8 positions match TRBD2. Germline CDR1 is SGDLS and CDR2 is YYNGEE. The V segment lost 1 base and the J segment 1 base; nucleotides outside the gene matches: 4. This CDR3 contains 16 residues. The CDR3 DNA sequence: TGTGCCAGCAGCGTACGCAGCGGGGGTTCCTACAATGAGCAGTTCTTC. Protein sequence: CASSVRSGGSYNEQFF.

This clone was observed a single time. The V call is TRBV7-2, the J call TRBJ1-2; D gene uncertain. Between the trimmed V and J ends, which lost 5 bases and 4 bases, there was a span of 14 bases. The CDR3 sequence is 14 residues long. Looked up from germline, CDR1 is SGHTA and CDR2 is FQGNSA. CDR3 protein: CASSRRLGSYGYTF. The CDR3, as DNA: TGTGCCAGCAGCCGACGGTTGGGGAGCTATGGCTACACCTTC.

The rearrangement uses TRBV15 and TRBJ2-7, with 7 nucleotides matching TRBD2. With 3 bases clipped from V and 7 bases from J, the junction kept 9 bases outside the gene matches. The CDR3 spans 14 residues. Germline-derived CDR1 and CDR2 are LNHNV and YYDKDF (reference sequence). CDR3 protein: CATSRGGMVGEQYF. DNA of the CDR3: TGTGCCACCAGCAGGGGAGGGATGGTAGGGGAGCAGTACTTC.

V and J are TRBV4-2 and TRBJ2-2; 8 bases match TRBD2. V was pared by 0 bases and J by 0 bases, with 3 bases of the junction left unmatched. Germline assignment: CDR1 LGHNA and CDR2 YNFKEQ. This CDR3 region has 17 residues. The CDR3 here is CASSQDGGRTNTGELFF. The DNA for the CDR3 is TGTGCCAGCAGCCAAGATGGCGGGAGGACGAACACCGGGGAGCTGTTTTTT.

V is TRBV29-1 and J is TRBJ1-2, with a possible D match to TRBD1 (5 bases). The CDR3 is made up of 12 amino acids. Trimming took 4 bases from V and 8 from J, leaving 14 bases between them. Germline V lookup: CDR1 SQVTM, CDR2 ANQGSEA. This CDR3 is CSVVKGVGGYTF. For the CDR3, the DNA is TGCAGCGTTGTAAAAGGGGTCGGGGGCTACACCTTC.

J is TRBJ1-3 and V is TRBV7-9, with D unclear. The V and J ends lost 4 bases and 0 bases respectively, with 13 bases between them. This CDR3 comprises 16 residues. CDR1 and CDR2 from the germline V gene are SEHNR and FQNEAQ (reference sequence). The CDR3 DNA follows: TGTGCCAGCAGCTATAAGGCAGCGATCTCTGGAAACACCATATATTTT. Encoded protein: CASSYKAAISGNTIYF. Complete variable domain (other parts from reference TRBV7-9 and TRBJ1-3): DTGVSQNPRHKITKRGQNVTFRCDPISEHNRLYWYRQTLGQGPEFLTYFQNEAQLEKSRLLSDRFSAERPKGSFSTLEIQRTEQGDSAMYLCASSYKAAISGNTIYFGEGSWLTVV.

The rearrangement links TRBV7-7 to TRBJ2-5; 9 positions match TRBD2. V lost 5 bases, J lost 8 bases, and 18 bases stayed unmatched. The germline gives CDR1 SSHAT, CDR2 FNYEAQ (reference sequence). The CDR3 length is 17 residues. As DNA, the CDR3 is TGTGCCAGCAGCCCGACTAGCGGAACTCGGATGGGAGAAACCCAGTACTTC. This sequence encodes CASSPTSGTRMGETQYF.

V is TRBV9 and J is TRBJ2-2, with 9 bases matching TRBD2. Looked up from germline, CDR1 is SGDLS and CDR2 is YYNGEE. J lost 6 bases, V lost 1 base, and 7 bases had no gene match. The CDR3 sequence is 16 residues long. CDR3 coding DNA: TGTGCCAGCAGCGTAAATAGGCGGGAGGGCCCCGGGGAGCTGTTTTTT. Translation gives CASSVNRREGPGELFF.

This sequence joins TRBV30 and TRBJ1-1; 7 bases match TRBD1. CDR1 and CDR2 from the germline V gene are GTSNPN and SVGIG (reference sequence). V lost 8 bases to trimming and J lost 2 bases; unmatched junction nucleotides: 2. This CDR3 spans 11 amino acids. This chain's CDR3 is CARQGNTEAFF. The DNA for the CDR3 is TGTGCCCGACAGGGAAACACTGAAGCTTTCTTT.

This clone was seen a few times. The J gene is TRBJ2-3, the V gene TRBV27; 13 bases agree with TRBD2. V lost 2 bases, J lost 8 bases, and 7 bases stayed unmatched. CDR3 size: 16 residues. The germline gives CDR1 MNHEY, CDR2 SMNVEV (reference sequence). This chain's CDR3 is CASSLITSGGAGTQYF. The CDR3 nucleotides read TGTGCCAGCAGTTTAATTACTAGCGGGGGGGCCGGTACGCAGTATTTT.

The rearrangement joins TRBV9 to TRBJ2-3; 9 nucleotides match TRBD1. The CDR3 length is 18 residues. Per the germline V gene, CDR1 is SGDLS and CDR2 is YYNGEE. Germline trimming cut 0 bases from V and 9 bases from J; bases unmatched to any gene: 17. The CDR3 spells CASSVGPPSRTGEGTQYF. In nucleotides, the CDR3 is TGTGCCAGCAGCGTAGGTCCCCCCAGTAGGACAGGGGAGGGCACGCAGTATTTT. Complete variable domain (other parts from reference TRBV9 and TRBJ2-3): DSGVTQTPKHLITATGQRVTLRCSPRSGDLSVYWYQQSLDQGLQFLIQYYNGEERAKGNILERFSAQQFPDLHSELNLSSLELGDSALYFCASSVGPPSRTGEGTQYFGPGTRLTVL.

This rearrangement joins TRBV5-1 to TRBJ2-5; 9 nucleotides line up with TRBD1. The CDR3 has 16 amino acids. J was trimmed by 6 bases and V by 0 bases; bases with no gene match: 9. CDR1 SGHRS and CDR2 YFSETQ come from the germline V gene. The CDR3 loop reads CASSLGTGGYWKTQYF. Written as DNA, the CDR3 is TGCGCCAGCAGCTTGGGAACAGGGGGCTATTGGAAGACCCAGTACTTC.

The chain combines TRBV7-3 with TRBJ2-1; TRBD1 might be the D (6 bases). Germline loops: CDR1 SGHTA, CDR2 FQGTGA. Trimming removed 2 bases at V and 7 bases at J, with 12 bases between. The CDR3 contains 14 residues. CDR3 in amino acids: CASSLFGGVNEQFF. Written as DNA, the CDR3 is TGTGCCAGCAGCTTATTTGGGGGCGTGAATGAGCAGTTCTTC.

The V call is TRBV5-4, the J call TRBJ2-3; 14 positions agree with TRBD2. J gave up 3 bases and V 5 bases, and 2 bases lay outside the gene matches. Per the germline V gene, CDR1 is SGHNT and CDR2 is YYREEE (reference sequence). This CDR3 has 15 amino acids. CDR3 region: CASSRTSGRTDTQYF. The CDR3 DNA sequence: TGTGCCAGCAGTAGGACTAGCGGGAGGACAGATACGCAGTATTTT.

In DNA form, the CDR3 reads TGCGCCAGCAGCCAGCGGACTAGGGCGAACACCGGGGAGCTGTTTTTT. Amino acids: CASSQRTRANTGELFF. The chain has TRBV5-1 and TRBJ2-2; 7 nucleotides align to TRBD2. V lost 4 bases to trimming and J lost 0 bases; unmatched junction nucleotides: 6. This CDR3 region has 16 residues. Per the germline V gene, CDR1 is SGHRS and CDR2 is YFSETQ.

This chain links TRBV7-2 with TRBJ2-1; TRBD2 is a possible D gene (5 bases). The V gene lost 5 bases and the J gene lost 4 bases, with 18 bases spanning the gap. Germline-derived CDR1 and CDR2 are SGHTA and FQGNSA. The CDR3 consists of 16 residues. Here the CDR3 DNA reads TGTGCCAGCAGCCCCCGGGAAAGGGTGGGTTACAATGAGCAGTTCTTC. Its protein product is CASSPRERVGYNEQFF.

The V gene is TRBV11-2, the J gene TRBJ2-7; 7 bases map to TRBD1. Germline values: CDR1 SGHAT, CDR2 FQNNGV. The CDR3 runs 14 residues. V lost 5 bases and J lost 4; bases outside the gene matches: 8. DNA for the CDR3: TGTGCCAGCAGCGGACGACAGGGAACTTACGAGCAGTACTTC. Translation gives CASSGRQGTYEQYF.

The chain is built from TRBV9 and TRBJ1-1, with TRBD1 matching 8 bases. Germline-derived CDR1 and CDR2 are SGDLS and YYNGEE. V gave up 3 bases and J gave up 1 base; unmatched junction bases: 11. The CDR3 covers 17 residues. The chain's CDR3 is CASSARGTGFGNTEAFF. The CDR3 DNA follows: TGTGCCAGCAGCGCCCGTGGGACAGGCTTTGGGAACACTGAAGCTTTCTTT.

CDR3 DNA sequence: TGTGCCAGCAGCTCTACTCGGGACAGGGCTCGTTACGAGCAGTACTTC. Its translation is CASSSTRDRARYEQYF. V is TRBV5-6 and J is TRBJ2-7; 9 bases are shared with TRBD1. The CDR3 consists of 16 residues. The junction had 11 bases not matched to a gene; V was cut back by 3 bases and J by 4 bases. Germline-derived CDR1 and CDR2 are SGHDT and YYEEEE.

This clone was counted a single time. The chain is built from TRBV5-6 and TRBJ1-2, with 9 bases aligning to TRBD1. Germline V CDR1 and CDR2: SGHDT, YYEEEE. V trimming: 1 base; J trimming: 3 bases; junction bases outside the gene matches: 4. The CDR3 loop spans 15 amino acids. CDR3 protein: CASSLRGQGDYGYTF. The DNA of the CDR3 is TGTGCCAGCAGCTTGCGGGGACAGGGAGACTATGGCTACACCTTC.

This chain connects TRBV5-6 to TRBJ2-7; D unclear. Trimming shortened V by 4 bases and J by 5 bases, and 7 bases separated the two germline ends. CDR1 and CDR2 from the germline V gene are SGHDT and YYEEEE. The CDR3 is 11 residues long. CDR3 loop: CASSLTDEQYF. In nucleotides, the CDR3 is TGTGCCAGCAGCCTAACAGACGAGCAGTACTTC.

The V and J genes are TRBV5-4 and TRBJ2-7; D remains unclear. CDR3 length: 15 amino acids. Trimming stripped 4 bases from V and 3 bases from J, with 17 bases between. Germline CDR1 and CDR2: SGHNT and YYREEE (reference sequence). The CDR3 sequence: CASSLATKGDYEQYF. CDR3 DNA: TGTGCCAGCAGCCTGGCTACTAAAGGAGACTACGAGCAGTACTTC.

This clone was observed a few times. The chain couples TRBV5-5 to TRBJ1-1; the D is unclear. The CDR3 loop spans 15 amino acids. Trimming pared 2 bases from V and 3 bases from J, leaving 14 bases between. CDR1 is SGHKS, CDR2 YYEKEE, per germline (reference sequence). The CDR3 reads CASSLPPNGDTEAFF. The CDR3 DNA follows: TGTGCCAGCAGCTTACCCCCCAACGGGGACACTGAAGCTTTCTTT.